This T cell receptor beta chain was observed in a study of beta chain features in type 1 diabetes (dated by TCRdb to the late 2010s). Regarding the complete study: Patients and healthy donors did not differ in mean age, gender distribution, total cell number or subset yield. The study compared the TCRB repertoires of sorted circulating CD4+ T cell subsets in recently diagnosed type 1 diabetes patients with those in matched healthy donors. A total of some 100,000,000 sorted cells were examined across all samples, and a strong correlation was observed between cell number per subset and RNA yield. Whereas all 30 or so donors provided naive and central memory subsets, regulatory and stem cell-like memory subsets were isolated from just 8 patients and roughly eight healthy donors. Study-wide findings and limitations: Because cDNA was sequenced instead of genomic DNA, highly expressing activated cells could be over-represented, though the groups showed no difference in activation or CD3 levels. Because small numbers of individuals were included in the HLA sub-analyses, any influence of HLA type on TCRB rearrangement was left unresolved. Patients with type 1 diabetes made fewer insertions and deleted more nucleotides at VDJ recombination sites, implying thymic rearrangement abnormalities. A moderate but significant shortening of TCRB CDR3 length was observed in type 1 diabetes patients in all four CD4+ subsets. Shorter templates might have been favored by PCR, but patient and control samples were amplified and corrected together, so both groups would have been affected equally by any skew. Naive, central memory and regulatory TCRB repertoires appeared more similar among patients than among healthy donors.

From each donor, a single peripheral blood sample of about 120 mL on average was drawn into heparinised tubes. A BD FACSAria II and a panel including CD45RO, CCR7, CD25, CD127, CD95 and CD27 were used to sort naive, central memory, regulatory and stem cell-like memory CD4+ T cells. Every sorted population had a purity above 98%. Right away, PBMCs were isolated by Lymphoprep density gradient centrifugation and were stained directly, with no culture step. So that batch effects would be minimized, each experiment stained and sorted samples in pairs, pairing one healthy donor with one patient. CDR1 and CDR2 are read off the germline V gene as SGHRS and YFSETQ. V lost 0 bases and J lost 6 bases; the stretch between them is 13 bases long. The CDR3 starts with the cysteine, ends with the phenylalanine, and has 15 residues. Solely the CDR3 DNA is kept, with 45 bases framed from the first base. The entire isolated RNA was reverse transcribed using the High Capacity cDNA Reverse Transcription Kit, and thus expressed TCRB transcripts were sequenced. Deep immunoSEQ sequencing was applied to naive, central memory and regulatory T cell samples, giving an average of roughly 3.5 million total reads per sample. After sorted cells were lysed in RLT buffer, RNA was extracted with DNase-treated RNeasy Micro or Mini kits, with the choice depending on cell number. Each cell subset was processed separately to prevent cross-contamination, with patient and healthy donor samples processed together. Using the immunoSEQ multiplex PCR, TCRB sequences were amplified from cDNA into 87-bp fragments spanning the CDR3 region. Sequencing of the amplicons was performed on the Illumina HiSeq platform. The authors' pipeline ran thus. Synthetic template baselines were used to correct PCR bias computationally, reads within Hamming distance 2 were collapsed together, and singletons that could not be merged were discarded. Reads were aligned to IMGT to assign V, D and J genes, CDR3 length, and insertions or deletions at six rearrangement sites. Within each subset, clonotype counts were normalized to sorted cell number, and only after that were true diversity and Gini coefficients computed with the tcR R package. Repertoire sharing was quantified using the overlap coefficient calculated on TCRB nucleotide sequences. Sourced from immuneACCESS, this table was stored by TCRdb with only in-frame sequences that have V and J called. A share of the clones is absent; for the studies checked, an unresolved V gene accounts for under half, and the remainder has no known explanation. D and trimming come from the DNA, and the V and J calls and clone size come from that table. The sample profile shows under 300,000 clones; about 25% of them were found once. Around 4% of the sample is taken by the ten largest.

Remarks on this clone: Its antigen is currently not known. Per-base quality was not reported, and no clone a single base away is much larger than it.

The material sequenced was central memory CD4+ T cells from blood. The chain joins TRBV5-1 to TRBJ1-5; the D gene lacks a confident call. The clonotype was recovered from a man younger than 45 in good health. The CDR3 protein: CASSLDGDLTQPQHF. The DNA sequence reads TGCGCCAGCAGCTTGGACGGAGACCTGACTCAGCCCCAGCATTTT.